These 30 T cell receptor beta chains were all obtained from the same sample, sequenced in a study of cytomegalovirus exposure and HLA in healthy donors. PCR primers comprised 60 Vbeta and 13 Jbeta primers. This table comes from immunoSEQ multiplex PCR, and its TCRdb copy is limited to in-frame clones, with some not included. The sample contains some 200,000 clones, roughly 72% of which appear only once. The sequencing sample was made of PBMCs. Receptors originate from a woman in her 30s in good health and CMV-seropositive.

The rearrangement joins TRBV19 to TRBJ1-5; 8 bases map to TRBD1. After removal of 3 bases from V and 11 bases from J, the junction contained 6 bases not matched to a gene. This CDR3 spans 13 amino acids. The germline V gene has CDR1 LNHDA and CDR2 SQIVND (reference sequence). CDR3 sequence: CASSMKPQGAQHF. Here the CDR3 DNA reads TGTGCCAGTAGTATGAAGCCACAGGGGGCCCAGCATTTT.

The count of this clone is one. V gene TRBV29-1 combines with J gene TRBJ2-7; 7 bases map to TRBD2. V shed 5 bases and J 7 bases; nucleotides not matched to a gene: 14. This CDR3 contains 14 residues. CDR1 SQVTM and CDR2 ANQGSEA come from the germline V gene. CDR3 sequence reads: CSVKPGLRSWEQYF. The CDR3 nucleotides are TGCAGCGTTAAACCGGGACTAAGATCGTGGGAGCAGTACTTC.

The gene calls are TRBV19 and TRBJ2-3, with 13 bases lining up with TRBD2. J was trimmed by 4 bases and V by 5 bases; bases with no gene match: 6. Germline-derived CDR1 and CDR2 are LNHDA and SQIVND (reference sequence). The CDR3 length is 16 residues. The CDR3 nucleotides are TGTGCCAGTAGTGGGGGACTAGCGGGGACCTCAGATACGCAGTATTTT. Amino acids: CASSGGLAGTSDTQYF.

V and J are TRBV6-1 and TRBJ2-7, with D perhaps matching TRBD1 (5 bases). Trimming cost V 3 bases and J 1 base, with 10 bases left between them. Per the germline V gene, CDR1 is MNHNS and CDR2 is SASEGT. The CDR3 covers 14 residues. The CDR3 DNA is TGTGCCAGCAGTGATCAGGGCAGTTCCTACGAGCAGTACTTC. Encoded protein: CASSDQGSSYEQYF.

This clone has just a few counts. J is TRBJ1-3 and V is TRBV7-6; 8 positions match TRBD1. CDR3 length: 15 amino acids. Germline V gives CDR1 SGHVS, CDR2 FNYEAQ. The ends lost 4 bases at V and 4 bases at J; junction bases unmatched: 6. The CDR3 loop reads CASSSGQGTGNTIYF. CDR3 nucleotides: TGTGCCAGCAGCTCTGGACAGGGCACAGGAAACACCATATATTTT. Supplemented by reference TRBV7-6 and TRBJ1-3, the full variable domain reads GAGVSQSPRYKVTKRGQDVALRCDPISGHVSLYWYRQALGQGPEFLTYFNYEAQQDKSGLPNDRFSAERPEGSISTLTIQRTEQRDSAMYRCASSSGQGTGNTIYFGEGSWLTVV.

CDR3 DNA sequence: TGCAGCGTGATCGGGACACCTTATACGCAGTATTTT. This translates into CSVIGTPYTQYF. The chain uses TRBV29-1 and TRBJ2-3, with D possibly TRBD1 on 6 matching bases. Germline CDR1 and CDR2: SQVTM and ANQGSEA. CDR3 length: 12 residues. With 6 bases removed from V and 7 bases from J, the gap between germline ends came to 14 bases.

The chain has TRBV7-7 and TRBJ2-2; D gene unclear. Looked up from germline, CDR1 is SSHAT and CDR2 is FNYEAQ (reference sequence). The ends were cut back, 5 bases at V and 0 bases at J, with 13 bases in the middle. This CDR3 spans 16 amino acids. The CDR3 spells CASSPSVSANTGELFF. The CDR3 DNA reads as TGTGCCAGCAGCCCCTCTGTATCCGCGAACACCGGGGAGCTGTTTTTT.

This clone was counted between two and nine times. This chain links TRBV7-9 with TRBJ2-3; 12 nucleotides line up with TRBD2. The CDR3 covers 18 residues. From germline, CDR1 is SEHNR and CDR2 FQNEAQ (reference sequence). The ends lost 0 bases at V and 1 base at J; junction bases unmatched: 5. For the CDR3, the DNA is TGTGCCAGCAGCTTAGCTAGAGGACTAGCGGGACGCACAGATACGCAGTATTTT. Its translation: CASSLARGLAGRTDTQYF.

The rearrangement joins TRBV2 to TRBJ1-2; 7 nucleotides align to TRBD1. Per germline, CDR1 SNHLY and CDR2 FYNNEI. This CDR3 spans 16 amino acids. J lost 4 bases, V lost 6 bases, and 14 bases had no gene match. CDR3: CASSPRQGRRSYGYTF. CDR3 nucleotides: TGTGCCAGCAGCCCTAGACAGGGAAGGAGAAGCTATGGCTACACCTTC. The whole variable domain, filled in from reference TRBV2 and TRBJ1-2, reads EPEVTQTPSHQVTQMGQEVILRCVPISNHLYFYWYRQILGQKVEFLVSFYNNEISEKSEIFDDQFSVERPDGSNFTLKIRSTKLEDSAMYFCASSPRQGRRSYGYTFGSGTRLTVV.

The J gene is TRBJ2-1, the V gene TRBV27; TRBD2 might be the D (6 bases). Trimming took off 6 bases at V and 4 bases at J, with 10 bases between the two ends. The CDR3 has 13 residues. Germline CDR1 MNHEY, CDR2 SMNVEV (reference sequence). Here the CDR3 reads CASSNSGYNEQFF. The CDR3 nucleotides read TGTGCCAGCAGCAATAGCGGATACAATGAGCAGTTCTTC.

The chain links TRBV6-1 to TRBJ2-7, with 9 positions matching TRBD1. The ends lost 4 bases at V and 2 bases at J; junction bases unmatched: 3. The germline gives CDR1 MNHNS, CDR2 SASEGT. The CDR3 has 14 residues. CDR3 loop: CASSVGTGPYEQYF. The CDR3 DNA reads as TGTGCCAGCAGTGTTGGGACAGGGCCCTACGAGCAGTACTTC.

V is TRBV4-3 and J is TRBJ2-3, with 13 positions matching TRBD2. The V and J ends lost 1 base and 1 base, in that order; junction bases with no gene match: 2. The CDR3 spans 17 residues. The germline CDR1 and CDR2 sequences are LGHNA and YSLEER. CDR3 amino acids: CASSQGTSGRGTDTQYF. As DNA, the CDR3 is TGCGCCAGCAGCCAAGGGACTAGCGGGAGAGGCACAGATACGCAGTATTTT.

The chain is built from TRBV29-1 and TRBJ1-5; weak D call: TRBD1 (6 bases). CDR1 is SQVTM and CDR2 is ANQGSEA in the germline V gene. The CDR3 loop spans 12 amino acids. Deletions cut 4 bases from V and 4 bases from J, with 8 bases between. DNA of the CDR3: TGCAGCGTTGGGACAGCTAATCAGCCCCAGCATTTT. This codes for CSVGTANQPQHF.

This clone was counted only a few times. J is TRBJ2-5 and V is TRBV6-6; D is ambiguous. The germline V gene has CDR1 MNHNY and CDR2 SVGAGI (reference sequence). The CDR3 contains 12 residues. V was cut by 5 bases and J by 4 bases, with 8 bases left in between. The CDR3, as DNA: TGTGCCAGCAGTCCACAACGAGAGACCCAGTACTTC. Its protein is CASSPQRETQYF.

CDR3 residues: CSVVGARETQYF. In DNA, the CDR3 is TGCAGCGTTGTAGGGGCTCGGGAGACCCAGTACTTC. This chain links TRBV29-1 with TRBJ2-5; a weak D match, TRBD1 (5 bases). The length of the CDR3 is 12 residues. Trimming took off 4 bases at V and 5 bases at J, with 11 bases between the two ends. CDR1 and CDR2 from the germline V gene are SQVTM and ANQGSEA.

This sequence joins TRBV7-9 and TRBJ2-7; D possibly corresponds to TRBD2 (7 bases). In germline, CDR1 is SEHNR, CDR2 FQNEAQ (reference sequence). V was clipped by 5 bases and J by 5 bases, with 19 bases between them. The length of the CDR3 is 15 residues. CDR3 coding DNA: TGTGCCAGCAGCCCCGCCTTCTTGGGGGGGCACGAGCAGTACTTC. It specifies CASSPAFLGGHEQYF.

The genes are TRBV10-3 and TRBJ1-1; 9 bases align to TRBD1. Trimming at V came to 3 bases and at J to 10 bases, leaving 9 bases not matched to a gene. The CDR3 has 14 residues. The V gene's germline CDR1 is ENHRY and CDR2 SYGVKD. CDR3 protein: CAISDITGGIGAFF. As DNA, the CDR3 is TGTGCCATCAGTGATATAACAGGGGGCATAGGAGCTTTCTTT.

Comments on this clone: Other DNA sequences from this sample encode an identical CDR3 as well. The chain combines TRBV28 with TRBJ1-5; TRBD1 matches 8 bases. The germline V gene encodes CDR1 MDHEN and CDR2 SYDVKM. This CDR3 region has 15 residues. The junction had 6 bases not matched to a gene; V was cut back by 2 bases and J by 6 bases. The CDR3 reads CASSLDGQGGQPQHF. The CDR3 DNA reads as TGTGCCAGCAGTTTAGACGGACAGGGAGGTCAGCCCCAGCATTTT.

In its sample, this clone was seen a few times. This chain links TRBV28 with TRBJ1-5, with D hard to call. Looked up from germline, CDR1 is MDHEN and CDR2 is SYDVKM. The CDR3 consists of 16 residues. With 1 base removed from V and 3 bases from J, the gap between germline ends came to 13 bases. The CDR3 DNA is TGTGCCAGCAGTTTATTTTCGGGAAACACCAATCAGCCCCAGCATTTT. It yields the protein CASSLFSGNTNQPQHF.

The V call is TRBV20-1, the J call TRBJ2-1; D uncertain. Looked up from germline, CDR1 is DFQATT and CDR2 is SNEGSKA (reference sequence). There are 10 residues in the CDR3. The CDR3 spells CSARYNEQFF. Written as DNA, the CDR3 is TGCAGCGCCCGGTACAATGAGCAGTTCTTC.

This clone was seen only a few times. V is TRBV5-6 and J is TRBJ1-2; 7 nucleotides agree with TRBD1. The CDR3 sequence is 14 residues long. The V gene's germline CDR1 is SGHDT and CDR2 YYEEEE. The V gene end was trimmed by 0 bases and the J gene end by 4 bases; junction bases not matched to a gene: 3. In DNA form, the CDR3 reads TGTGCCAGCAGCTTGGAGGACAGGCCCTATGGCTACACCTTC. As protein: CASSLEDRPYGYTF. Variable domain in full (rest from reference TRBV5-6 and TRBJ1-2): DAGVTQSPTHLIKTRGQQVTLRCSPKSGHDTVSWYQQALGQGPQFIFQYYEEEERQRGNFPDRFSGHQFPNYSSELNVNALLLGDSALYLCASSLEDRPYGYTFGSGTRLTVV.

This chain joins TRBV5-5 and TRBJ2-3, with D uncertain. The CDR3 consists of 17 residues. V was trimmed by 3 bases and J by 2 bases, leaving 19 bases between them. CDR1 SGHKS and CDR2 YYEKEE come from the germline V gene (reference sequence). CDR3 protein: CASSSFSSLSTTDTQYF. CDR3 nucleotides: TGTGCCAGCAGCTCATTTTCCTCCCTGAGCACCACAGATACGCAGTATTTT.

The V and J genes are TRBV6-5 and TRBJ1-2, with 7 bases aligning to TRBD1. CDR1 is MNHEY, CDR2 SVGAGI, per germline. Trimming took 2 bases from V and 12 from J; bases not matched to a gene: 9. CDR3 size: 13 residues. CDR3 nucleotides: TGTGCCAGCAGTTACCGTGGGACAGCGGTGCACACCTTC. Translated, it gives CASSYRGTAVHTF.

This sequence joins TRBV27 and TRBJ1-1; TRBD1 matches at 7 bases. The trim removed 5 bases at V and 11 bases at J, leaving 14 bases unmatched. CDR3 length: 14 amino acids. CDR1 MNHEY and CDR2 SMNVEV come from the germline V gene (reference sequence). The CDR3 is CASSPSDRIGLAFF. CDR3 nucleotide sequence: TGTGCCAGCAGTCCTTCGGACAGGATCGGATTGGCTTTCTTT.

This rearrangement joins TRBV27 to TRBJ2-1, with TRBD1 matching over 7 bases. CDR1 is MNHEY, CDR2 SMNVEV, per germline (reference sequence). The CDR3 is 14 residues long. The V and J ends lost 7 bases and 4 bases, in that order; junction bases with no gene match: 7. CDR3 sequence: CASKTGTVYNEQFF. In DNA form, the CDR3 reads TGTGCCAGCAAGACAGGGACAGTGTACAATGAGCAGTTCTTC.

The V call is TRBV7-6, the J call TRBJ2-2, with a tentative D call TRBD1 (6 bases). The germline V and J ends were trimmed by 2 bases and 0 bases, with 16 bases remaining between them. The germline V gene encodes CDR1 SGHVS and CDR2 FNYEAQ. The CDR3 sequence is 18 residues long. Here the CDR3 reads CASSLLSGASTNTGELFF. The DNA of the CDR3 is TGTGCCAGCAGCTTACTCTCAGGGGCCTCAACGAACACCGGGGAGCTGTTTTTT.

The chain recombines TRBV13 with TRBJ2-5, with 12 bases lining up with TRBD2. The germline gives CDR1 PRHDT, CDR2 FYEKMQ (reference sequence). The CDR3 spans 14 residues. V trimming: 6 bases; J trimming: 9 bases; junction bases outside the gene matches: 8. The CDR3 bases are TGTGCCAGCAGGCCCAGGACTAGCGGGACGGCCCAGTACTTC. Translated: CASRPRTSGTAQYF.

This clone was seen a handful of times. The chain has TRBV27 and TRBJ1-5; D is possibly TRBD1 (6 bases). This CDR3 is built from 14 residues. Per germline, CDR1 MNHEY and CDR2 SMNVEV (reference sequence). Trimming removed 6 bases at V and 9 bases at J, with 18 bases between. The CDR3 nucleotides are TGTGCCAGCAGCCCCGGGACATACGGCGGGCCCCAGCATTTT. Its translation: CASSPGTYGGPQHF.

CDR3 in amino acids: CASSPTSGGPDTQYF. The CDR3 DNA follows: TGTGCCAGCAGCCCGACTAGCGGGGGCCCAGATACGCAGTATTTT. V and J are TRBV7-2 and TRBJ2-3; 12 bases line up with TRBD2. The CDR3 runs to 15 residues. The junction had 4 bases not matched to a gene; V was cut back by 5 bases and J by 4 bases. Germline lookup yields CDR1 SGHTA and CDR2 FQGNSA.

This sequence joins TRBV5-6 and TRBJ1-6, with 9 bases that match TRBD1. Germline trimming cut 0 bases from V and 9 bases from J; bases unmatched to any gene: 4. Germline V gene sequence: CDR1 SGHDT, CDR2 YYEEEE. CDR3 length: 15 residues. Here the CDR3 DNA reads TGTGCCAGCAGCTTGGGTAGGACAGGGGTTTCACCCCTCCACTTT. Encoded protein: CASSLGRTGVSPLHF.